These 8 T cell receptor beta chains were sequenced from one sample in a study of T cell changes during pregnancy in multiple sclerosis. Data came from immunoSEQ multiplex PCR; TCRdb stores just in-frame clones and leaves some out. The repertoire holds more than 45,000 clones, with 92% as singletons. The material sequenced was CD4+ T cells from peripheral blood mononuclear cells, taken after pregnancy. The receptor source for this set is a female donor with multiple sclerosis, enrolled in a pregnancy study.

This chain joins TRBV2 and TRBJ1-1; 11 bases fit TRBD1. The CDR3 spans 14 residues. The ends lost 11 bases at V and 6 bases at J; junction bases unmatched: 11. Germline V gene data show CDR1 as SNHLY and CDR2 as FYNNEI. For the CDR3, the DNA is TGTGCCTCATACCGGGGACAGGGGGTTTCTGAAGCTTTCTTT. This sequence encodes CASYRGQGVSEAFF.

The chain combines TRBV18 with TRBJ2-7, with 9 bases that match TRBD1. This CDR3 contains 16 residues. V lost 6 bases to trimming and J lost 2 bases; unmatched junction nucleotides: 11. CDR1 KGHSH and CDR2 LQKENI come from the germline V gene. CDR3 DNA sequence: TGTGCCAGCTCCCGACGAGGGACAGGGTTCACCTACGAGCAGTACTTC. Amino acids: CASSRRGTGFTYEQYF.

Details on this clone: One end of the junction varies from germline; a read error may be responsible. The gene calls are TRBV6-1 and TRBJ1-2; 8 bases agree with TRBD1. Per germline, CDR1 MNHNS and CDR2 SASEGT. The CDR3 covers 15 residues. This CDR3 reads CATSSSTGANYGYTF. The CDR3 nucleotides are TGTGCCACCAGTTCATCGACAGGGGCAAACTATGGCTACACCTTC.

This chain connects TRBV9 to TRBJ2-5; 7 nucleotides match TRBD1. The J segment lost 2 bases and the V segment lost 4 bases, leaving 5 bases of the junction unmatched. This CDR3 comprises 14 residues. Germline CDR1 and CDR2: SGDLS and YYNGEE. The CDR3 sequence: CASSPRQGQETQYF. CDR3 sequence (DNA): TGTGCCAGCAGCCCCCGACAGGGACAAGAGACCCAGTACTTC.

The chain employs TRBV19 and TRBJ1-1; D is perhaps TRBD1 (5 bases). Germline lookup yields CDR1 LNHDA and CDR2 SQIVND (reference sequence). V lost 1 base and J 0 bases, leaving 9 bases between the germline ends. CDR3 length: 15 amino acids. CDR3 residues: CASSIASGLNTEAFF. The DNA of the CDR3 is TGTGCCAGTAGTATAGCATCAGGGCTGAACACTGAAGCTTTCTTT.

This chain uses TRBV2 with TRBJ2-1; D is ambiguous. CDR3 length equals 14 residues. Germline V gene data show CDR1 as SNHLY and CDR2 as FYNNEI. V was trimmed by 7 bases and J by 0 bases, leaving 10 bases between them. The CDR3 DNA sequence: TGTGCCAGCACTTTGAGCCGCTCCTACAATGAGCAGTTCTTC. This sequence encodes CASTLSRSYNEQFF.

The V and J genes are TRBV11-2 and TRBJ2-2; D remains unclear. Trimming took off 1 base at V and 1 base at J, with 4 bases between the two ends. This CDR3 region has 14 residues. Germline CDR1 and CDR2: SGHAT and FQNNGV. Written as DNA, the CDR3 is TGTGCCAGCAGCTTAGTAGTGAACACCGGGGAGCTGTTTTTT. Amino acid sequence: CASSLVVNTGELFF.

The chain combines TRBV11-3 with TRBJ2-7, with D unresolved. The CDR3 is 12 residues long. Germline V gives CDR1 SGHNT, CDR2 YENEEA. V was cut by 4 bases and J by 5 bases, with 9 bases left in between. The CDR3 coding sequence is TGTGCCAGCAGCTCGAACGGAGACGAGCAGTACTTC. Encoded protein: CASSSNGDEQYF.